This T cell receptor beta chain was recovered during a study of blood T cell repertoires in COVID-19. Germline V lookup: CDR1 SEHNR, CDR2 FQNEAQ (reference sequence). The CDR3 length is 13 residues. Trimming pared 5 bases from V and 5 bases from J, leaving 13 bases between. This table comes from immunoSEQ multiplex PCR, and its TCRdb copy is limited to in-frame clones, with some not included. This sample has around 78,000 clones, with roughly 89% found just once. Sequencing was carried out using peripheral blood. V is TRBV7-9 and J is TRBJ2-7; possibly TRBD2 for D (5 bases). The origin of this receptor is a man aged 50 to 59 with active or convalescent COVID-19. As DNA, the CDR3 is TGTGCCAGCAGCCCCGGAGAGGGAGACGAGCAGTACTTC. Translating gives CASSPGEGDEQYF.